This is a list of T cell receptor beta chains from one sample in a study of blood T cell repertoires in COVID-19. Assay used: immunoSEQ multiplex PCR; TCRdb lists only in-frame clones, some missing. This sample yields 120,000 to 150,000 clones, of which around 80% are seen a single time; 13% belongs to the top ten. The sample comprised peripheral blood. All receptors come from a man aged 55 to 70 with active or convalescent COVID-19. The CDR3 runs from the conserved cysteine through the conserved F or W. The D gene is left open where the match is weak. Rows give clone size only sometimes, using once, few, many, or a class for an expanded clone.

NA	13	TRBV18	TRBD2	TRBJ2-7	CASSPPSGNEQYF	TGTGCCAGCTCACCACCTAGCGGGAACGAGCAGTACTTC
NA	13	TRBV6-4	NA	TRBJ1-1	CASSDGENTEAFF	TGTGCCAGCAGTGACGGAGAGAACACTGAAGCTTTCTTT
NA	12	TRBV2	NA	TRBJ2-5	CASSDSPGTQYF	TGTGCCAGCAGTGACAGCCCGGGGACCCAGTACTTC
NA	15	TRBV30	TRBD1	TRBJ1-4	CAWSGGQGVWEKLFF	TGTGCCTGGAGTGGGGGACAGGGGGTTTGGGAAAAACTGTTTTTT
NA	16	TRBV7-9	TRBD2	TRBJ2-6	CASSNSGSSGANVLTF	TGTGCCAGCAGCAACAGCGGGAGCTCTGGGGCCAACGTCCTGACTTTC
NA	16	TRBV7-3	NA	TRBJ2-1	CASSLLGGTDSNEQFF	TGTGCCAGCAGCTTGCTAGGCGGGACAGATAGCAATGAGCAGTTCTTC
few	15	TRBV2	NA	TRBJ1-1	CASSEARARMSEAFF	TGTGCCAGCAGTGAAGCGAGGGCAAGAATGAGTGAAGCTTTCTTT
NA	15	TRBV9	TRBD1	TRBJ2-7	CASSLQGGYHYEQYF	TGTGCCAGCAGCTTACAAGGGGGCTACCACTACGAGCAGTACTTC
NA	14	TRBV19	TRBD2	TRBJ2-7	CASSMGLAGAGQYF	TGTGCCAGTAGTATGGGACTAGCGGGGGCTGGGCAGTACTTC
NA	13	TRBV27	NA	TRBJ1-1	CATGDFPNTEAFF	TGTGCCACCGGTGACTTCCCGAACACTGAAGCTTTCTTT